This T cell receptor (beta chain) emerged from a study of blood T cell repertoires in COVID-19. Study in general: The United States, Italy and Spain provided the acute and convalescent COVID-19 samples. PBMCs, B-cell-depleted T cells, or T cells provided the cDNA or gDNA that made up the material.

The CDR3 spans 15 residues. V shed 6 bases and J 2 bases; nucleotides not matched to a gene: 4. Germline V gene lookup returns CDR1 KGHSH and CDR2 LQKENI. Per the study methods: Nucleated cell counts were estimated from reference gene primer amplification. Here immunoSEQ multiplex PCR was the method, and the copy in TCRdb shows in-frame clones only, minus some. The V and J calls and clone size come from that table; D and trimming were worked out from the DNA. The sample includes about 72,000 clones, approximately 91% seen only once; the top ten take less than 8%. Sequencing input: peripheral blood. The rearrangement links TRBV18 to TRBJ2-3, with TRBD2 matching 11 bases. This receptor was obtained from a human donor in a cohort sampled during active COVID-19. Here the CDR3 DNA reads TGTGCCAGCTCTCCGGGACTAGCGGACACAGATACGCAGTATTTT. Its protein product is CASSPGLADTDTQYF.